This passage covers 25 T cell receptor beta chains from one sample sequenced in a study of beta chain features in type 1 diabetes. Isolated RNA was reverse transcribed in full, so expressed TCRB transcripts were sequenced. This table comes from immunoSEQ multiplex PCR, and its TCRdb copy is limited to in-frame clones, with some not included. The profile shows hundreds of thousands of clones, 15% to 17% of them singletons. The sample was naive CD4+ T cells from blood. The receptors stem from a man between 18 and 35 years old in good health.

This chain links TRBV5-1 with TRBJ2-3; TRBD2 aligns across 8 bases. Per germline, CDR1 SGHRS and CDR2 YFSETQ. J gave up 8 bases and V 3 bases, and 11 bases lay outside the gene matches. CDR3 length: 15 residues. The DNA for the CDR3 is TGCGCCAGCAGCTCCGGGACTAGTTGGGGCGGTACGCAGTATTTT. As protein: CASSSGTSWGGTQYF.

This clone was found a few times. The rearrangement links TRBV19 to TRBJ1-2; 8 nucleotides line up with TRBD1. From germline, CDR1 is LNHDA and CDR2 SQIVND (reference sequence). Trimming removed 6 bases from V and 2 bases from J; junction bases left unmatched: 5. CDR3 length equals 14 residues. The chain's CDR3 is CASSQGTGNYGYTF. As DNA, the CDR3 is TGTGCCAGTAGCCAAGGGACAGGCAACTATGGCTACACCTTC. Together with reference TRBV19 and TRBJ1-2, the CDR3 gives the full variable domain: DGGITQSPKYLFRKEGQNVTLSCEQNLNHDAMYWYRQDPGQGLRLIYYSQIVNDFQKGDIAEGYSVSREKKESFPLTVTSAQKNPTAFYLCASSQGTGNYGYTFGSGTRLTVV.

The DNA of the CDR3 is TGCGCCAGCAGCTTGGGGACAGGGGTGGACACTGAAGCTTTCTTT. Encoded protein: CASSLGTGVDTEAFF. This sequence joins TRBV5-1 and TRBJ1-1; 9 bases agree with TRBD1. The ends lost 0 bases at V and 3 bases at J; junction bases unmatched: 3. This CDR3 comprises 15 residues. Germline values: CDR1 SGHRS, CDR2 YFSETQ. Full variable domain (outside the CDR3, taken from reference TRBV5-1 and TRBJ1-1): KAGVTQTPRYLIKTRGQQVTLSCSPISGHRSVSWYQQTPGQGLQFLFEYFSETQRNKGNFPGRFSGRQFSNSRSEMNVSTLELGDSALYLCASSLGTGVDTEAFFGQGTRLTVV.

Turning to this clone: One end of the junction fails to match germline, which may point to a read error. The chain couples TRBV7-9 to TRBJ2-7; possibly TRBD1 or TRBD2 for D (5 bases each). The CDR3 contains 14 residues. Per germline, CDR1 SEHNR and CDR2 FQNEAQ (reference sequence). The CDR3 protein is CASSLGVPSHEQYF. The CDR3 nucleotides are TGTGCCAGCAGCTTGGGGGTCCCCTCCCACGAGCAGTACTTC.

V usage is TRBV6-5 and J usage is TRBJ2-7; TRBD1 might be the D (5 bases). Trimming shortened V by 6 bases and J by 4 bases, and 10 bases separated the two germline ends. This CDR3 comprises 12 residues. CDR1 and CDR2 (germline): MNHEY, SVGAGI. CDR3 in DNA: TGTGCCAGCAGCAGGGATGGGTACGAGCAGTACTTC. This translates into CASSRDGYEQYF.

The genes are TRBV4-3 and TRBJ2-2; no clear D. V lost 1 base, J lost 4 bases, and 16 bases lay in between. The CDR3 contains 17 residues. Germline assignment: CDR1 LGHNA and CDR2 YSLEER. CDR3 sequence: CASSQVMGWGITGELFF. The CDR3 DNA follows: TGCGCCAGCAGCCAAGTTATGGGTTGGGGTATCACCGGGGAGCTGTTTTTT.

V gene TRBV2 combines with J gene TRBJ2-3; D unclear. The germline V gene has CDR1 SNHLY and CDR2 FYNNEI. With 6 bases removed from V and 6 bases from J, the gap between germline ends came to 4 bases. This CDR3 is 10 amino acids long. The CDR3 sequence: CASSRDTQYF. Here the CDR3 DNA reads TGTGCCAGCAGCAGGGATACGCAGTATTTT.

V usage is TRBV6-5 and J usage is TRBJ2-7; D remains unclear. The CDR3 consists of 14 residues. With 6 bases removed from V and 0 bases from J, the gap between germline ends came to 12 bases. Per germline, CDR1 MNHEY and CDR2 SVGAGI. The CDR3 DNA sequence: TGTGCCAGCAGGGTAGGGCCTGGCTCCTACGAGCAGTACTTC. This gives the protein CASRVGPGSYEQYF.

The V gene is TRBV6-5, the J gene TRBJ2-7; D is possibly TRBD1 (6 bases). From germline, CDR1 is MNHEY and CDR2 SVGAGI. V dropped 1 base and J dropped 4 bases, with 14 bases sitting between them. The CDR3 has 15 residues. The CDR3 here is CASSYWDMKGYEQYF. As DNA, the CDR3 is TGTGCCAGCAGTTACTGGGACATGAAGGGATACGAGCAGTACTTC.

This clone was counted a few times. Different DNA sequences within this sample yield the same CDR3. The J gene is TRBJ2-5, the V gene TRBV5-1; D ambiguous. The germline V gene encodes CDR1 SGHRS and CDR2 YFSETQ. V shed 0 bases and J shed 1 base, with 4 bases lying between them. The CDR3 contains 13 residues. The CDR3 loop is CASSLAPQETQYF. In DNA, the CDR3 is TGCGCCAGCAGCTTGGCTCCCCAAGAGACCCAGTACTTC.

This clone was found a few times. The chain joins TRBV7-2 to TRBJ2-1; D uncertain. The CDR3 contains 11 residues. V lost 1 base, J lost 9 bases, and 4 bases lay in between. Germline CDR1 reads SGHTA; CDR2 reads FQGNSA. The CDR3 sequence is CASSLVAEQFF. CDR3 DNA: TGTGCCAGCAGCTTAGTTGCTGAGCAGTTCTTC.

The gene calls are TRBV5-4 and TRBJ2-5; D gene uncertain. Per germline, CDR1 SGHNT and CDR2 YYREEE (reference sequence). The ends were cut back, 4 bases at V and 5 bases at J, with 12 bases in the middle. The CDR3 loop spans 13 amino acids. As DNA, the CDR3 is TGTGCCAGCAGCCCATGGCGTGGTGAGACCCAGTACTTC. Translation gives CASSPWRGETQYF.

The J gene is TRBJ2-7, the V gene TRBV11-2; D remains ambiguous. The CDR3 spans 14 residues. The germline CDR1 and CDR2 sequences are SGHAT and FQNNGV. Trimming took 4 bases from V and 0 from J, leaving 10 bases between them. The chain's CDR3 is CASSYGPVSYEQYF. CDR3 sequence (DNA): TGTGCCAGCAGCTACGGGCCTGTCTCCTACGAGCAGTACTTC.

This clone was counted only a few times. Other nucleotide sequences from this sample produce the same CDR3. As DNA, the CDR3 is TGTGCCAGCAGCCCCCGGGCCGGGGAGACCCAGTACTTC. Its translation: CASSPRAGETQYF. The V and J genes are TRBV9 and TRBJ2-5; D is ambiguous. Trimming took off 4 bases at V and 5 bases at J, with 12 bases between the two ends. From germline, CDR1 is SGDLS and CDR2 YYNGEE. The CDR3 consists of 13 residues.

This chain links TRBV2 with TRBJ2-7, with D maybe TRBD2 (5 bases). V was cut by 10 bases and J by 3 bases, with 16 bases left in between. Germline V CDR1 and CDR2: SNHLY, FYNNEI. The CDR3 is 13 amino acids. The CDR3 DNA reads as TGTGCCACCTCAGGACGGGGAAACTACGAGCAGTACTTC. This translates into CATSGRGNYEQYF.

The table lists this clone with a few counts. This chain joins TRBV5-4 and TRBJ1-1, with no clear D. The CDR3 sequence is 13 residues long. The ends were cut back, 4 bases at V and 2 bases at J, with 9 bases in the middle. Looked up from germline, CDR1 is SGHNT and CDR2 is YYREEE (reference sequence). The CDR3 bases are TGTGCCAGCAGCCCAGACGGTAACACTGAAGCTTTCTTT. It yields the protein CASSPDGNTEAFF. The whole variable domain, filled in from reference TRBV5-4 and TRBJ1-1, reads ETGVTQSPTHLIKTRGQQVTLRCSSQSGHNTVSWYQQALGQGPQFIFQYYREEENGRGNFPPRFSGLQFPNYSSELNVNALELDDSALYLCASSPDGNTEAFFGQGTRLTVV.

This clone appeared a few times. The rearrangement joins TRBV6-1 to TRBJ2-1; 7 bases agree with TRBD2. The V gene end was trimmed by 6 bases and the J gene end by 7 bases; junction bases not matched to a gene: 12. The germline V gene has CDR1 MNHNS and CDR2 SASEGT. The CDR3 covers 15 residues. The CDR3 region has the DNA TGTGCCAGCAGGTGGGCTAGCGGAGGAGGGAATGAGCAGTTCTTC. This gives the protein CASRWASGGGNEQFF.

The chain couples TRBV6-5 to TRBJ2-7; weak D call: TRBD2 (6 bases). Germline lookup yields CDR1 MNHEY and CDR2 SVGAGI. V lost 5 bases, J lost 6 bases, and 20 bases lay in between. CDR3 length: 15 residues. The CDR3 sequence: CASSPRGGTGAEQYF. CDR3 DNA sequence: TGTGCCAGCAGTCCGAGAGGAGGGACCGGGGCCGAGCAGTACTTC.

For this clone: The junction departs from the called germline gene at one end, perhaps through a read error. Here the CDR3 reads CASSFLQGAGELFF. DNA for the CDR3: TGTGCTAGCAGCTTCCTACAGGGTGCCGGGGAGCTGTTTTTT. This chain links TRBV7-7 with TRBJ2-2, with D maybe TRBD1 (6 bases). The CDR3 loop spans 14 amino acids. Looked up from germline, CDR1 is SSHAT and CDR2 is FNYEAQ (reference sequence).

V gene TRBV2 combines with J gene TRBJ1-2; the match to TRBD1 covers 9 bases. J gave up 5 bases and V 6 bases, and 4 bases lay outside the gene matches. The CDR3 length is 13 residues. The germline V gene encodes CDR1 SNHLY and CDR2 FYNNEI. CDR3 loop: CASSAGTGYGYTF. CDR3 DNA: TGTGCCAGCAGCGCCGGGACAGGGTATGGCTACACCTTC. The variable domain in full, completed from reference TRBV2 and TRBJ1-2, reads EPEVTQTPSHQVTQMGQEVILRCVPISNHLYFYWYRQILGQKVEFLVSFYNNEISEKSEIFDDQFSVERPDGSNFTLKIRSTKLEDSAMYFCASSAGTGYGYTFGSGTRLTVV.

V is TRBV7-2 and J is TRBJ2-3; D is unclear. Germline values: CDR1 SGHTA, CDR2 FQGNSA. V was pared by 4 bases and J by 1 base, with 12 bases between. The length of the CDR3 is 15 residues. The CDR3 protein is CASSSRWLGTDTQYF. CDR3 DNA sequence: TGTGCCAGCAGCTCACGGTGGTTGGGCACAGATACGCAGTATTTT.

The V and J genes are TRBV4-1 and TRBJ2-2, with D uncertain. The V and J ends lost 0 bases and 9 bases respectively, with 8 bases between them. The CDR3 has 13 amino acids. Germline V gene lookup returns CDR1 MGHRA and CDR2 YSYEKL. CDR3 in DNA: TGCGCCAGCAGCCAAGAGATTAGGCGGGAGCTGTTTTTT. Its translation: CASSQEIRRELFF.

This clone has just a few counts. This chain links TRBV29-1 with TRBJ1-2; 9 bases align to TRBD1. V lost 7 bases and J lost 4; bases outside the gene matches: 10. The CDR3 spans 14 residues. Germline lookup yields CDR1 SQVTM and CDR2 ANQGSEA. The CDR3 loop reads CSAAGTGKVYGYTF. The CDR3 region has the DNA TGCAGCGCCGCGGGGACAGGGAAGGTCTATGGCTACACCTTC.

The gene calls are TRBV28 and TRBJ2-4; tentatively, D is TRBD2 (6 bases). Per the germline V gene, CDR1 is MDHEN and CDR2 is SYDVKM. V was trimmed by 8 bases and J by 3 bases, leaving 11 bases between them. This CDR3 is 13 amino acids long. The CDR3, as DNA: TGTGCCAGCGGGGAGGTGGACAAAAACATTCAGTACTTC. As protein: CASGEVDKNIQYF.

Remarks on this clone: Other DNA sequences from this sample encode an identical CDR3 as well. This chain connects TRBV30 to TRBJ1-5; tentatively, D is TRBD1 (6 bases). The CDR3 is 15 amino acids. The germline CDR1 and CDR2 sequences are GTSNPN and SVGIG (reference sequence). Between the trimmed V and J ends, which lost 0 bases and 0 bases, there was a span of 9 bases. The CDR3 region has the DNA TGTGCCTGGAGTGTGAGGGGGATTAGCAATCAGCCCCAGCATTTT. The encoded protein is CAWSVRGISNQPQHF.